These T cell receptor beta chains were read from a single sample in a study of T-cell reconstitution after alpha-beta-depleted transplantation in children. Each CDR3 protein gets one entry after TCRdb re-called the PCR reads with MiXCR. The repertoire holds some 830,000 distinct CDR3 sequences, with 15% to 20% as singletons. Here the sequenced sample was PBMCs, mostly from graft donor cells, taken 360 days after TCRalphabeta/CD19-depleted stem cell transplant. The origin of the receptors is a male patient between 10 and 17 years old who had a stem cell transplant for acute lymphoblastic leukemia, so the T cells may come from the graft donor. The CDR3 runs from the conserved cysteine through the conserved F or W.

cdr3_length,v_call,cdr3_aa
11,TRBV20-1,CSAGASYEQYF
15,TRBV15,CATSGIQGVSYEQYF
12,TRBV5-1,CASSPHYNEQFF
15,TRBV3-1,CASSQDYRDQETQYF
12,TRBV29-1,CSVEGQSNEQFF
15,TRBV2,CASSFSGTGYSPLHF
15,TRBV12-3/TRBV12-4,CASSLDSLDNQPQHF
16,TRBV5-1,CASSIQRLAGSETQYF
18,TRBV6-1,CASSERLGVREFGNEQFF
14,TRBV27,CASSWGQGRETQYF
15,TRBV7-3,CASSTTAGDGNTIYF
14,TRBV20-1,CSASGAARTDTQYF
14,TRBV20-1,CSARNGIRNQPQHF
14,TRBV29-1,CSVRTSGYTDTQYF
13,TRBV5-1,CASRLGASYEQYF
17,TRBV27,CASSWRETALEYNEQFF
17,TRBV4-1,CASSQGRTTLTYNEQFF
17,TRBV7-3,CASSLTRSKGANYGYTF
16,TRBV29-1,CSIGLAGSQVSETQYF
14,TRBV30,CAFLTSGPYNEQFF
14,TRBV20-1,CSASSGRVWYEQYF
17,TRBV12-3/TRBV12-4,CASSLTSGRYGTDTQYF
21,TRBV21-1,CASSPGGQGHLPGLESDEQYF
15,TRBV11-1,CASSFGTGGRDTQYF
15,TRBV5-1,CASSLVLAGDHEQYF
15,TRBV29-1,CSVALAGLSTDTQYF
16,TRBV5-6,CASSQQGPTTNEKLFF
17,TRBV7-6,CASSLALANTMTGELFF
13,TRBV3-1,CASSQEWVYGYTF
17,TRBV6-2/TRBV6-3,CASSYGGRETYTGELFF
14,TRBV27,CASSLERRNQPQHF
16,TRBV2,CASSYPTGLAKNIQYF
14,TRBV5-1,CASSLVLDLNEQFF
14,TRBV29-1,CSDKPGTSINEQFF
15,TRBV4-1,CASSQPRDTNGELFF
14,TRBV5-1,CASSLVTATTEAFF
11,TRBV24-1,CATSDFSEQFF
13,TRBV29-1,CSVRDRGFYGYTF
13,TRBV20-1,CSAGQGLNTEAFF
17,TRBV5-1,CASLSPNGGRGYNEQFF
19,TRBV7-9,CASSLGRGSSGPWQETQYF
16,TRBV18,CASSPRSGRAYNEQFF
16,TRBV12-3/TRBV12-4,CASSLPAFWGSYEQYF
14,TRBV7-3,CASSLMDSYNEQYF
16,TRBV2,CASSELSGRLQETQYF
15,TRBV29-1,CSVEHQEQGRYEQYF
14,TRBV4-1,CASSPTGAPDTQYF
13,TRBV4-2,CASSLRDGTEAFF
16,TRBV4-1,CASSQERGRGTDTQYF
14,TRBV5-1,CASTRLGIKNIQYF
17,TRBV4-1,CASSQVVVREMKETQYF
21,TRBV11-1,CASSPIPGTSGRSSLGNEQFF
16,TRBV27,CASSLSWIRPPYEQYF
16,TRBV4-1,CASSSSGTSGNYEQYF
14,TRBV12-3/TRBV12-4,CASSGTGPLETQYF
13,TRBV6-5,CASSYSNGNEQYF
13,TRBV29-1,CSVGLVLVETQYF
17,TRBV4-1,CASSRYPGALAKNIQYF
15,TRBV4-1,CASSPGRASNQPQHF
17,TRBV12-3/TRBV12-4,CASIILDPAGATGELFF